This T cell receptor beta chain is from a study of cytomegalovirus exposure and HLA in healthy donors (dated by TCRdb to between 2016 and 2019). Broadly, across the study: An earlier analysis of under 600 of the donors reported about 250 Gb of sequence data and 117 million unique TCR beta sequences from about 180 million T cells. Typing coverage varied by locus: about 629-640 donors for A, B, C, DRB1 and DQB1; more than 500 for DQA1; around 610 for DPA1; fewer than 480 for DPB1. All discovery cohort repertoires had been generated on a single sequencing platform. Among the 398 genotyped donors, around 79% belonged to the genetic ancestry cluster associated with self-reported Caucasian donors. The study used immunosequencing to profile the T cell repertoires of approximately 650 subjects and linked those repertoires to cytomegalovirus serostatus. The study was designed to test whether signatures of past pathogen exposure could be identified by cataloging public T cell receptors. A later genetic analysis took genome-wide SNP genotypes for 398 of the 666 donors and used that subset as a discovery cohort. In an earlier analysis of 587 of the donors, high-throughput TCR beta sequencing was used to judge whether each TCR beta V gene segment behaved as functional or pseudogenic. In addition to the first cohort of about 650 subjects, a separate validation cohort of 130 or so different subjects was used. Roughly 300 gigabases of sequencing data and roughly 81 million unique TCR sequences made up an early release that covered 500 to 700 HLA-typed donors. About 5 DR-DQ haplotypes were handled as single units for association and clustering, since linkage in the cohort was strong. On average, roughly 250,000 unique TCR beta nucleotide sequences were sequenced per donor among 300 to 500 genotyped donors of the cohort, with 15% to 20% of those sequences being non-productive. Both class I and class II loci were covered by HLA typing, at four-digit resolution. The study combined high-throughput TCR immunosequencing, statistical association of individual TCRs with disease status, and machine learning to predict cytomegalovirus infection status. In a later analysis, previously published TCR beta repertoires from 550 to 750 donors were re-analyzed and high-resolution HLA genotyping was added so that TCR occurrence patterns could be studied. Donor age, sex, ethnicity and CMV serostatus were collected together with the repertoire data. Rather than drawing on any new phenotypic data, the later analysis identified candidate immune exposures from TCR beta sequences and the way those sequences occurred across donors.

With respect to this clone: What antigen it recognizes has not been identified. No much larger clone is present one base from it, and per-base qualities are unavailable.

Study-wide conclusions, independent of this receptor: In a later analysis, several top co-occurrence clusters were reported to appear linked to parvovirus B19, influenza, CMV and Epstein-Barr virus. Sequencing depth was assumed to be roughly uniform across donors in the presence/absence analyses, though that assumption may not hold. A later genetic analysis reported fewer N-insertions in productive TCRs among donors in an Asian-associated ancestry cluster than the roughly 700-donor mean. A further reported finding was that TCR beta sequences accurately predicted the HLA-A and HLA-B alleles for most subjects in the first cohort. The earlier analysis of fewer than 750 of the donors excluded some 15 rarely observed V segments, including chromosome 9 orphons, because counts were too low. In a later analysis, some 18,000 TCR beta sequences were associated with specific HLA alleles at a false discovery rate of 0.05. A later analysis found that most CMV-associated TCR beta chains appeared HLA-restricted, with HLA associations seemingly driven largely by CMV exposure. The study listed 164 TCR beta chains as associated with cytomegalovirus. A cluster of highly shared sequence variants was judged likely to represent a technical artifact of the sequencing pipeline. An earlier analysis of 587 of the donors showed that most TCR beta V segments appeared in productive rearrangements either about 90% or about 30% of the time, which broadly matched IMGT annotations. Linkage disequilibrium might explain the correlated functional status among segregating V segments, but an unknown experimental factor could not be excluded. Most TCR sequences were seen in very few donors, while some public TCRs were found in many individuals. In a later analysis, HLA-associated TCR beta chains showed more clonal expansion and lower generation probabilities than non-associated chains that were equally common. A later genetic analysis associated a missense DCLRE1C variant with V-gene and J-gene trimming of TCR beta chains, and an independent cohort replicated the association. When HLA alleles, especially DR and DQ, strongly co-occurred, attributing TCR associations to individual alleles was difficult. Because some donors lacked HLA typing at each locus, the association tests relied only on the typed subset. A later analysis found that TCR association rates varied across HLA loci, with DRB1 alleles showing the most associated TCRs and HLA-C alleles the fewest. A few of the identified cytomegalovirus-associated TCR beta chains were confirmed in vitro to be specific for cytomegalovirus antigens. CMV serostatus was the only immune exposure information available for the cohort. In this cohort, only TCR beta chains were sequenced, and detectable features were limited by the absence of alpha or paired-chain data. The 87-base-pair reads could not distinguish some IMGT-functional V segments, including TRBV6-2 and TRBV6-3, so those segments were excluded. It was suggested by the authors that the approach could potentially be generalized to other disease states and immunological phenotypes. In both the original and validation cohorts, the classifier was reported to diagnose cytomegalovirus status with high specificity and sensitivity.

The germline V gene (reference sequence) specifies GTSNPN as CDR1 and SVGIG as CDR2. V is clipped by 3 bases and J by 5 bases, and the sequence between their germline boundaries is 10 bases long. The CDR3 spans 13 residues, from the cysteine through the phenylalanine. Only CDR3 DNA is held: 39 bases, read in frame from base 1. The protocol used for the library was the immunoSEQ multiplex PCR assay. For the multiplex PCR, a mixture combining 60 forward primers for TCR Vbeta segments and 13 reverse primers for TCR Jbeta segments was used. A multiplex PCR assay on genomic DNA amplified the CDR3 region of rearranged TCR beta genes. On the Illumina HiSeq System, the amplified TCR beta libraries were sequenced as 87-base-pair reads. Under the source paper's analysis protocol: A later analysis counted 75 million to 100 million unique TCR beta chains across the 666 repertoires, and roughly 9.9 million of these chains were shared by at least two donors. Raw reads were error-corrected and collapsed into unique sequences with a nearest-neighbor algorithm that merged closely related sequences to remove PCR and sequencing errors. Alignment of CDR3 sequences to IMGT reference sequences was used to assign V, D and J gene segments. For a sequence to be retained, a match of at least six nucleotides was required to both a V gene segment and a J gene segment. Rearrangements were classified as productive when the CDR3 lacked stop codons and remained in frame with V and J, and all other rearrangements were classified as non-productive. CDR3 was defined by IMGT convention, running from the second conserved V-encoded cysteine to the conserved J-encoded phenylalanine. The earlier analysis of 587 of the donors excluded any sequence lacking an unambiguous match to a single V gene segment. In an earlier analysis of roughly 500 of the donors, V segments were called functional above 56.7% productive rearrangements and were called segregating when the between-donor standard deviation exceeded 5%. To diagnose cytomegalovirus status from the catalog of TCR beta chain sequences, a statistical classification framework was built. In a later analysis, TCR nucleotide sequences were compared against IMGT/GENE-DB human TR gene sequences so that V and J genes could be assigned. A later analysis assigned CDR3 sequences and most-parsimonious VDJ recombination scenarios with the TCRdist pipeline. In a later analysis, every TCR beta chain was defined by the combination of its CDR3 amino acid sequence and its V-gene family, and reads without a unique V-gene family were dropped. As a way to deal with suspected cross-contamination and a sequencing artifact, a later analysis dropped over 550 nucleotide sequences that were highly shared and had low generation probability. In a later analysis, a clonal expansion index for each public chain was calculated from normalized within-repertoire ranks of inferred template counts. Generation probabilities in a later analysis came from a VDJ recombination model fitted to out-of-frame rearrangements, and those results were checked against IGoR. In a later analysis, TCR-TCR, TCR-HLA and TCR-CMV co-occurrence was scored with hypergeometric tests, and a repertoire-size bias correction was applied to TCR pairs. To estimate false discovery rates, a later analysis permuted the HLA or CMV assignments 20 times. In a later analysis, co-occurring TCRs were grouped with DBSCAN, and TCRdist sequence similarity was added when clustering was performed within HLA-allele-positive subsets. For co-occurrence clustering, repertoires with fewer than 30,000 or more than 120,000 public chains were excluded, along with roughly 5 repertoires with anomalous nucleotide sharing. What TCRdb holds here is the immuneACCESS table cut down to in-frame rearrangements. Part of the clones is not present; checked against another copy, under half of the missing clones reflect an unresolved V gene, and the others are unexplained. From that table come the V and J calls and clone size; the DNA was used to work out D and trimming. The table for this sample lists over 80,000 clones; roughly 74% of them were counted only once. Around 3.1% of the sample is held by the ten biggest clonotypes.

In total, roughly 710 healthy bone marrow donors made up the cohort. At the time of sampling, every cohort member was nominally healthy, though immune exposures that went unrecorded were likely present. The donor was CMV seropositive and was included in the group of 250 to 300 seropositive cohort members. Every donor gave a peripheral blood sample, and the peripheral blood mononuclear cells from that sample were used for TCR beta sequencing. Genomic DNA was extracted from the blood cell samples with the Qiagen DNeasy Blood Extraction Kit. The chain is made from TRBV30 and TRBJ1-4; confidence is insufficient to name the D gene. This sequence originates from a female donor in good health and CMV-seropositive. Sequencing used PBMCs. For the CDR3, the sequence is CAWRVAENEKLFF. The nucleotides read TGTGCCTGGAGAGTAGCGGAGAATGAAAAACTGTTTTTT.